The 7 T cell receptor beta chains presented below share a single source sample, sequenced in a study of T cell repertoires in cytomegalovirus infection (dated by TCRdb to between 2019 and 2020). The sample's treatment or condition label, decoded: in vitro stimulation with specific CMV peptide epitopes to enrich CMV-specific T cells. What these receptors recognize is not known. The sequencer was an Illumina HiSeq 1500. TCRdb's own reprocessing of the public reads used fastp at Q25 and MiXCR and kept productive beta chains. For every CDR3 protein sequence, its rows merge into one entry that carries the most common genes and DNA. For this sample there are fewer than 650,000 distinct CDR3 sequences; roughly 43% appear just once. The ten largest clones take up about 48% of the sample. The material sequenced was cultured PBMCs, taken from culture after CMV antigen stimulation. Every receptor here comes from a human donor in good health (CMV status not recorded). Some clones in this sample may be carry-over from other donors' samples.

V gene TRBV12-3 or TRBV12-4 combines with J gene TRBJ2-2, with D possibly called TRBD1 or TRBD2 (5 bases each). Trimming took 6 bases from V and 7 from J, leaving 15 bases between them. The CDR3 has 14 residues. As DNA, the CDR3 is TGTGCCAGCAGCCCGGGACGGATGTACGGGGAGCTGTTTTTT. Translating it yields CASSPGRMYGELFF.

CDR3 region: CSAGGGDTQYF. In DNA form, the CDR3 reads TGCAGTGCCGGGGGCGGGGATACGCAGTATTTT. This rearrangement joins TRBV20-1 to TRBJ2-3, with D perhaps TRBD1 or TRBD2 (6 bases each). Trimming took 6 bases from V and 6 from J, leaving 10 bases between them. CDR1 is DFQATT and CDR2 is SNEGSKA in the germline V gene (reference sequence). The CDR3 extends over 11 amino acids.

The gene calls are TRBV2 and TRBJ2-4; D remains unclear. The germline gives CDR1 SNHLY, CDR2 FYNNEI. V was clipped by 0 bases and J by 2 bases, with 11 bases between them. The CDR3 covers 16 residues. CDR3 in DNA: TGTGCCAGCAGTGAAGCGCCCCAGACTCCCAAAAACATTCAGTACTTC. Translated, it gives CASSEAPQTPKNIQYF.

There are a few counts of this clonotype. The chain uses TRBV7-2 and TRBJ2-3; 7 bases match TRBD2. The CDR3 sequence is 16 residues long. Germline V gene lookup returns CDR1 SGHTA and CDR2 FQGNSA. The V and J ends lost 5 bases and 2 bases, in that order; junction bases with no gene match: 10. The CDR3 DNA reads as TGTGCCAGCAGCAACCCCGGACTAGGGGACACAGATACGCAGTATTTT. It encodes CASSNPGLGDTDTQYF.

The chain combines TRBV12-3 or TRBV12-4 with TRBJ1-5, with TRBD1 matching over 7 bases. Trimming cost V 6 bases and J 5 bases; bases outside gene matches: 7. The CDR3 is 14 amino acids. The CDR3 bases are TGTGCCAGCAGCCTGACAGGGCCAGATCAGCCCCAGCATTTT. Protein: CASSLTGPDQPQHF.

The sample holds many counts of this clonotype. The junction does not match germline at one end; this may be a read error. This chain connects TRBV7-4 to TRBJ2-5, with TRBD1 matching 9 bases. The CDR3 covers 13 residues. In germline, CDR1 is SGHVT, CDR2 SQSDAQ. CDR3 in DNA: TGCCCCGAGGCAGACAGGGGGAGAGAGACCCAGTACTTC. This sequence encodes CPEADRGRETQYF.

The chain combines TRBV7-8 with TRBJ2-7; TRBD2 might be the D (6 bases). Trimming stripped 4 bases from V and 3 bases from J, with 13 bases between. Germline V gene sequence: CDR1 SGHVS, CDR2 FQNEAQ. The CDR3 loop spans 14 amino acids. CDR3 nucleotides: TGTGCCAGCAGCTCGACTTGGGACTTCTACGAGCAGTACTTC. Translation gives CASSSTWDFYEQYF.